Following are 27 T cell receptor beta chains from one sample sequenced in a study of shared T cell receptors in the human thymus. Repertoires were generated with immunoSEQ multiplex PCR, while TCRdb's copy carries only in-frame clones and drops some. The data hold about 710,000 clones, with 80% to 90% observed a single time. In addition, the sample was reused for a study of human thymus T cells.

Material for sequencing was thymocytes. The receptors stem from a boy younger than two with a congenital heart defect.

The V gene is TRBV28, the J gene TRBJ2-7; D is possibly TRBD2 (6 bases). This CDR3 is 13 amino acids long. Per germline, CDR1 MDHEN and CDR2 SYDVKM. V lost 3 bases and J 5 bases, leaving 11 bases between the germline ends. The DNA for the CDR3 is TGTGCCAGCAGTTTGGAGGGATCGGACGAGCAGTACTTC. It encodes CASSLEGSDEQYF.

The chain links TRBV4-1 to TRBJ2-1; perhaps TRBD1 as D (7 bases). V gave up 0 bases and J gave up 0 bases, with 27 bases separating them. The CDR3 sequence is 22 residues long. CDR1 and CDR2 (germline): MGHRA, YSYEKL. The CDR3 sequence: CASSQERGRDTLPDRSYNEQFF. The CDR3 coding sequence is TGCGCCAGCAGCCAAGAAAGGGGGCGGGACACACTCCCGGATCGCTCCTACAATGAGCAGTTCTTC.

V is TRBV5-8 and J is TRBJ1-1, with D maybe TRBD1 (5 bases). This CDR3 has 13 residues. Trimming cost V 6 bases and J 3 bases, with 12 bases left between them. Germline V lookup: CDR1 SGHTS, CDR2 YDEGEE. CDR3 residues: CASIKGRHTEAFF. The CDR3 DNA sequence: TGTGCCAGCATAAAGGGGAGGCACACTGAAGCTTTCTTT. The full variable domain, completed using reference TRBV5-8 and TRBJ1-1, is EAGVTQSPTHLIKTRGQQATLRCSPISGHTSVYWYQQALGLGLQFLLWYDEGEERNRGNFPPRFSGRQFPNYSSELNVNALELEDSALYLCASIKGRHTEAFFGQGTRLTVV.

The J gene is TRBJ2-1, the V gene TRBV6-6; 8 bases map to TRBD2. Trimming at V came to 6 bases and at J to 2 bases, leaving 6 bases not matched to a gene. Germline V gene data show CDR1 as MNHNY and CDR2 as SVGAGI (reference sequence). The CDR3 spans 15 residues. CDR3 loop: CASRKPGLAYNEQFF. The CDR3 region has the DNA TGTGCCAGCAGAAAACCGGGACTAGCCTACAATGAGCAGTTCTTC.

The rearrangement joins TRBV5-1 to TRBJ1-3; D remains unclear. This CDR3 contains 13 residues. Trimming removed 0 bases at V and 7 bases at J, with 8 bases between. Germline loops: CDR1 SGHRS, CDR2 YFSETQ. CDR3 nucleotides: TGCGCCAGCAGCTTGGGACTGATGAACACCATATATTTT. Protein: CASSLGLMNTIYF.

The V and J genes are TRBV6-1 and TRBJ1-1; D is unclear. CDR3 length equals 15 residues. The germline V gene encodes CDR1 MNHNS and CDR2 SASEGT. V lost 1 base and J lost 4, with 13 bases in between. CDR3 sequence: CASSEGFPEFTEAFF. The CDR3 DNA reads TGTGCCAGCAGTGAAGGATTCCCGGAGTTCACTGAAGCTTTCTTT.

V usage is TRBV9 and J usage is TRBJ2-3; 9 bases align to TRBD1. The germline CDR1 and CDR2 sequences are SGDLS and YYNGEE. Trimming removed 2 bases from V and 2 bases from J; junction bases left unmatched: 3. This CDR3 is built from 15 residues. DNA of the CDR3: TGTGCCAGCAGCGTGAGGGACAGGGACACAGATACGCAGTATTTT. Protein: CASSVRDRDTDTQYF.

The CDR3, as DNA: TGTGCCAGCATCACCGGGACAGGGGGCTCTCAGCCCCAGCATTTT. Translated, it gives CASITGTGGSQPQHF. The chain links TRBV28 to TRBJ1-5; 12 bases agree with TRBD1. This CDR3 is built from 15 residues. The V gene end was trimmed by 7 bases and the J gene end by 6 bases; junction bases not matched to a gene: 7. Germline CDR1 MDHEN, CDR2 SYDVKM.

The chain links TRBV7-9 to TRBJ2-3, with 13 bases fitting TRBD2. Germline values: CDR1 SEHNR, CDR2 FQNEAQ (reference sequence). The junction had 5 bases not matched to a gene; V was cut back by 4 bases and J by 1 base. The CDR3 is 17 amino acids. The CDR3 DNA is TGTGCCAGCAGCTGGACTAGCGGGAGAGGATGCACAGATACGCAGTATTTT. Translated: CASSWTSGRGCTDTQYF.

The chain uses TRBV28 and TRBJ2-3, with 9 bases identical to TRBD2. The length of the CDR3 is 16 residues. With V trimmed by 6 bases and J by 5 bases, 12 bases remained unmatched. Germline V gene data show CDR1 as MDHEN and CDR2 as SYDVKM. This CDR3 is CASRSGTSSAEDTQYF. CDR3 sequence (DNA): TGTGCCAGCAGGTCCGGGACTAGCTCTGCCGAAGATACGCAGTATTTT.

CDR3 DNA: TGTGCCAGCTCATCGGAGTGCCACAATAGCACAGATACGCAGTATTTT. Translated: CASSSECHNSTDTQYF. J is TRBJ2-3 and V is TRBV18, with no clear D. V shed 5 bases and J shed 0 bases, with 15 bases lying between them. Germline V lookup: CDR1 KGHSH, CDR2 LQKENI. The CDR3 length is 16 residues.

The chain uses TRBV5-1 and TRBJ2-7, with TRBD1 matching over 7 bases. The CDR3 is 17 residues long. Germline trimming cut 0 bases from V and 3 bases from J; bases unmatched to any gene: 12. From germline, CDR1 is SGHRS and CDR2 YFSETQ. This CDR3 is CASSLAGDRQTYYEQYF. The CDR3 nucleotides are TGCGCCAGCAGCTTGGCCGGGGACAGACAAACATACTACGAGCAGTACTTC.

The rearrangement joins TRBV15 to TRBJ1-4; D remains unclear. Trimming cost V 3 bases and J 0 bases, with 5 bases left between them. CDR1 LNHNV and CDR2 YYDKDF come from the germline V gene (reference sequence). This CDR3 region has 14 residues. CDR3 sequence reads: CATSSNSTNEKLFF. In DNA form, the CDR3 reads TGTGCCACCAGCAGTAACTCAACTAATGAAAAACTGTTTTTT. The full variable domain, rest sourced from reference TRBV15 and TRBJ1-4, is DAMVIQNPRYQVTQFGKPVTLSCSQTLNHNVMYWYQQKSSQAPKLLFHYYDKDFNNEADTPDNFQSRRPNTSFCFLDIRSPGLGDTAMYLCATSSNSTNEKLFFGSGTQLSVL.

The chain joins TRBV5-4 to TRBJ2-1, with TRBD1 as a possible D gene (6 bases). The length of the CDR3 is 15 residues. Deletions cut 4 bases from V and 5 bases from J, with 16 bases between. CDR1 is SGHNT and CDR2 is YYREEE in the germline V gene (reference sequence). The CDR3 nucleotides are TGTGCCAGCAGCCGGACAGACGGCGGCAACAATGAGCAGTTCTTC. This encodes CASSRTDGGNNEQFF.

The chain carries TRBV5-5 and TRBJ2-7, with 13 nucleotides matching TRBD2. The germline V gene encodes CDR1 SGHKS and CDR2 YYEKEE (reference sequence). CDR3 length: 17 amino acids. V shed 5 bases and J 2 bases; nucleotides not matched to a gene: 10. The CDR3 nucleotides read TGTGCCAGCAGTTCCCCCTCGACTAGCGGGAGGCCCTACGAGCAGTACTTC. This encodes CASSSPSTSGRPYEQYF. The variable domain in full, completed from reference TRBV5-5 and TRBJ2-7, reads DAGVTQSPTHLIKTRGQQVTLRCSPISGHKSVSWYQQVLGQGPQFIFQYYEKEERGRGNFPDRFSARQFPNYSSELNVNALLLGDSALYLCASSSPSTSGRPYEQYFGPGTRLTVT.

V and J are TRBV7-9 and TRBJ1-5; no firm D call. Germline CDR1 reads SEHNR; CDR2 reads FQNEAQ (reference sequence). Between the trimmed V and J ends, which lost 4 bases and 1 base, there was a span of 5 bases. This CDR3 comprises 13 residues. In DNA, the CDR3 is TGTGCCAGCAGCTCGGAGAGCAATCAGCCCCAGCATTTT. It translates to CASSSESNQPQHF.

The V and J genes are TRBV6-6 and TRBJ1-1; TRBD1 might be the D (6 bases). Germline CDR1 MNHNY, CDR2 SVGAGI (reference sequence). The V gene lost 0 bases and the J gene lost 1 base, with 9 bases spanning the gap. The CDR3 runs to 15 residues. The CDR3 DNA follows: TGTGCCAGCAGTTACTCCGGACAGAAGAACACTGAAGCTTTCTTT. Translated, it gives CASSYSGQKNTEAFF.

V and J are TRBV28 and TRBJ2-7; maybe TRBD2 (5 bases). The CDR3 loop spans 14 amino acids. Trimming stripped 4 bases from V and 1 base from J, with 11 bases between. CDR1 and CDR2 from the germline V gene are MDHEN and SYDVKM. Here the CDR3 DNA reads TGTGCCAGCAGTTCCCGGACTCTTTCCTACGAGCAGTACTTC. Translated, it gives CASSSRTLSYEQYF.

As for this clone: The germline gene is not matched at one end of the junction; a read error may be the cause. The chain carries TRBV5-8 and TRBJ2-2; TRBD2 matches 12 bases. CDR1 and CDR2 (germline): SGHTS, YDEGEE. This CDR3 has 15 amino acids. This CDR3 is CASSRTSGNPGELFF. The DNA of the CDR3 is TGTGCCAGCAGTAGGACTAGCGGGAACCCCGGGGAGCTGTTTTTT.

The chain links TRBV30 to TRBJ2-7; 8 bases map to TRBD1. J lost 3 bases, V lost 4 bases, and 5 bases had no gene match. CDR3 size: 13 residues. Germline V lookup: CDR1 GTSNPN, CDR2 SVGIG (reference sequence). CDR3 in DNA: TGTGCCTGGAACCAGGGGGCGTACTACGAGCAGTACTTC. This sequence encodes CAWNQGAYYEQYF.

The chain couples TRBV11-1 to TRBJ1-1; maybe TRBD1 (5 bases). CDR1 is SGHAT and CDR2 is FQDESV in the germline V gene (reference sequence). This CDR3 comprises 14 residues. Trimming removed 4 bases at V and 4 bases at J, with 13 bases between. The CDR3 spells CASSSQVRGTEAFF. Written as DNA, the CDR3 is TGTGCCAGCAGCTCCCAGGTTAGGGGCACTGAAGCTTTCTTT.

Concerning this clone: A junction boundary mismatches the germline segment, possibly from a read error. The sample carries other DNA sequences with the same CDR3. The chain has TRBV27 and TRBJ2-7, with 9 nucleotides matching TRBD1. CDR1 is MNHEY, CDR2 SMNVEV, per germline (reference sequence). The CDR3 sequence is 18 residues long. In DNA form, the CDR3 reads TGTGCCAGCAGTCCTCCCGGGACAGGGAACGGGATATCCTACGAACAGTACTTC. Translated, it gives CASSPPGTGNGISYEQYF.

This chain links TRBV28 with TRBJ1-1, with 7 bases that match TRBD1. The CDR3 extends over 16 amino acids. CDR1 and CDR2 (germline): MDHEN, SYDVKM. V dropped 5 bases and J dropped 4; count of bases not matched to a gene: 13. Written as DNA, the CDR3 is TGTGCCAGCAGTCCCGAGACCGGGACAGTGTGCACTGAAGCTTTCTTT. Translated, it gives CASSPETGTVCTEAFF.

On this clone itself: At the DNA level, this CDR3 is encoded by other sequences in the same sample as well. V is TRBV4-3 and J is TRBJ2-5; D gene unclear. The CDR3 contains 14 residues. Germline-derived CDR1 and CDR2 are LGHNA and YSLEER. The V end was cut by 1 base, the J end by 0 bases, with 6 bases between. CDR3: CASSQARDQETQYF. The CDR3 DNA is TGCGCCAGCAGCCAAGCCCGGGACCAAGAGACCCAGTACTTC.

The CDR3 region is CASSLGEGQSGVTGELFF. CDR3 nucleotides: TGTGCCAGCAGCTTGGGTGAGGGACAGTCGGGGGTAACCGGGGAGCTGTTTTTT. The rearrangement uses TRBV5-6 and TRBJ2-2; perhaps TRBD1 as D (7 bases). The CDR3 consists of 18 residues. Germline CDR1 SGHDT, CDR2 YYEEEE. Between the trimmed V and J ends, which lost 0 bases and 5 bases, there was a span of 20 bases.

The CDR3 loop is CASSVVGGGAETQYF. CDR3 in DNA: TGTGCCAGCAGCGTCGTGGGAGGGGGAGCGGAGACCCAGTACTTC. V gene TRBV9 combines with J gene TRBJ2-5; D is possibly TRBD2 (7 bases). V dropped 2 bases and J dropped 5 bases, with 16 bases sitting between them. The CDR3 contains 15 residues. The germline V gene encodes CDR1 SGDLS and CDR2 YYNGEE.

The chain is built from TRBV5-1 and TRBJ2-1, with D possibly being TRBD2 (6 bases). The germline V gene has CDR1 SGHRS and CDR2 YFSETQ. CDR3 size: 14 residues. V gave up 1 base and J gave up 6 bases, with 11 bases separating them. The DNA for the CDR3 is TGCGCCAGCAGCTTGCCCACGGAGGGCAATGAGCAGTTCTTC. Protein sequence: CASSLPTEGNEQFF.